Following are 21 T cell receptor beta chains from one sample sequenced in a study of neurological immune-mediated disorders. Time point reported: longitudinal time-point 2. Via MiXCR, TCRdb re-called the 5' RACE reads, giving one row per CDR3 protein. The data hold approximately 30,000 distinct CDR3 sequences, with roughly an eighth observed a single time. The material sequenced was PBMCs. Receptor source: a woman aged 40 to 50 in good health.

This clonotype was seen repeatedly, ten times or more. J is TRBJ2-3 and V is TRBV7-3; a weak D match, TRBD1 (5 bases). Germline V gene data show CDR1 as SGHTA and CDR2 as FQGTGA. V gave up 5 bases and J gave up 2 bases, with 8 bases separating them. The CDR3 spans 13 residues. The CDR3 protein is CASSGANTDTQYF. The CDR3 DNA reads TGTGCCAGCAGCGGGGCGAACACAGATACGCAGTATTTT. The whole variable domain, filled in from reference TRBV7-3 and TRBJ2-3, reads GAGVSQTPSNKVTEKGKYVELRCDPISGHTALYWYRQSLGQGPEFLIYFQGTGAADDSGLPNDRFFAVRPEGSVSTLKIQRTERGDSAVYLCASSGANTDTQYFGPGTRLTVL.

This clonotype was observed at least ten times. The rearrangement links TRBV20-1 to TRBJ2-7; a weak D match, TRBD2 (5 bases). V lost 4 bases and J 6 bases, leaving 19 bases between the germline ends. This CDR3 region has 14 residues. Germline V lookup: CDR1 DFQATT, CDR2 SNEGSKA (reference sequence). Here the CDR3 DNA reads TGCAGTGCTATTAGCGCATTACCTACGAGCGAGCAGTACTTC. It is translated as CSAISALPTSEQYF.

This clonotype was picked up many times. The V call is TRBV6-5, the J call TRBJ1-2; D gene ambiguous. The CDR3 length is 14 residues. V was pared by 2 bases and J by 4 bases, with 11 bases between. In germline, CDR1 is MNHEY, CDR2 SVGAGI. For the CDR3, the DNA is TGTGCCAGCAGTTACCGAGAAGGACCCTATGGCTACACCTTC. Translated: CASSYREGPYGYTF.

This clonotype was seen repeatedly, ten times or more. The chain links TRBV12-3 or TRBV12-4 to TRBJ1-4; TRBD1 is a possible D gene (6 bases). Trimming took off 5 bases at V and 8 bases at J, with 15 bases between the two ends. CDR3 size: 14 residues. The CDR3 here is CASSPGQGNEKLFF. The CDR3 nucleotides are TGTGCCAGCAGTCCCGGCCAGGGGAACGAAAAACTGTTTTTT.

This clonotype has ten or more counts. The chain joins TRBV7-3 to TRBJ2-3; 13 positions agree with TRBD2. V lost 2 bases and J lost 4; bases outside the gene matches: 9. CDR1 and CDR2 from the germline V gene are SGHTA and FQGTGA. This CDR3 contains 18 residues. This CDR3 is CASSLEGGLAGVADTQYF. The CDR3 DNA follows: TGTGCCAGCAGCTTAGAGGGCGGACTAGCGGGAGTCGCAGATACGCAGTATTTT.

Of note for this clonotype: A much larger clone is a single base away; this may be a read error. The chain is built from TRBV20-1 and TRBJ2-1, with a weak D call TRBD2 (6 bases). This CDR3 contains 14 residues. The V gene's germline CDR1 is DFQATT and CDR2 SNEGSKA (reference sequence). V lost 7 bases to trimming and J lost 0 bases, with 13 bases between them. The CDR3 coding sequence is TGCAGTGTTAGCCGGGACTTCTCCTACAATGAGCAGTTCTTC. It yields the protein CSVSRDFSYNEQFF.

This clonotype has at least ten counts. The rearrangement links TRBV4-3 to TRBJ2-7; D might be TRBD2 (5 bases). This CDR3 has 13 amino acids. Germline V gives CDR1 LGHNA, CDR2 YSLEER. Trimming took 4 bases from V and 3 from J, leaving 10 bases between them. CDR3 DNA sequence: TGCGCCAGCAGCCCCCGCGCGGGCTACGAGCAGTACTTC. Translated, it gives CASSPRAGYEQYF.

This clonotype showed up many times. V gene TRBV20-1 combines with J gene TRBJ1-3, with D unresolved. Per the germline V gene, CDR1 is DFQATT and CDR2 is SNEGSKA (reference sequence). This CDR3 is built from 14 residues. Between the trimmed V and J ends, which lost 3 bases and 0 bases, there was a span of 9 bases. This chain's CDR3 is CSASSVLSGNTIYF. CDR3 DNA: TGCAGTGCTAGTAGTGTCCTCTCTGGAAACACCATATATTTT.

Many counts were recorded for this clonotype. The DNA of the CDR3 is TGTGCCAGCAGTTCCTTTGGACTAGCGGGACCCCAAGAGACCCAGTACTTC. It specifies CASSSFGLAGPQETQYF. The rearrangement uses TRBV6-5 and TRBJ2-5; 12 bases are shared with TRBD2. Germline-derived CDR1 and CDR2 are MNHEY and SVGAGI. The CDR3 has 17 residues. V trimming: 4 bases; J trimming: 1 base; junction bases outside the gene matches: 7.

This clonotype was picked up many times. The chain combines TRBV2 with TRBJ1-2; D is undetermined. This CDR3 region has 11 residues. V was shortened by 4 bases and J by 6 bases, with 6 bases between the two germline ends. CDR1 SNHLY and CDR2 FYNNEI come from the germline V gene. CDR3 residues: CASSAMDGYTF. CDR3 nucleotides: TGTGCCAGCAGTGCCATGGATGGCTACACCTTC.

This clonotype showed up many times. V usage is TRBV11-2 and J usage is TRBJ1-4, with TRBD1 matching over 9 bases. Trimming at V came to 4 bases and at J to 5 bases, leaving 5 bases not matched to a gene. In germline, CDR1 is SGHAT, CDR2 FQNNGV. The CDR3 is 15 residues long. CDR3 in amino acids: CASSSGTGRNEKLFF. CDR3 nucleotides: TGTGCCAGCAGCTCCGGGACAGGGAGGAATGAAAAACTGTTTTTT.

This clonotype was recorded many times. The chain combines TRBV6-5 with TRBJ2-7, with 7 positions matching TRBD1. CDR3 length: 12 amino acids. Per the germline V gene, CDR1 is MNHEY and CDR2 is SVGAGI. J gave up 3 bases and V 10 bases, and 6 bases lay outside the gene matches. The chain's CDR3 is CATKGQLYEQYF. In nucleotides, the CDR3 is TGTGCCACGAAGGGACAGCTCTACGAGCAGTACTTC.

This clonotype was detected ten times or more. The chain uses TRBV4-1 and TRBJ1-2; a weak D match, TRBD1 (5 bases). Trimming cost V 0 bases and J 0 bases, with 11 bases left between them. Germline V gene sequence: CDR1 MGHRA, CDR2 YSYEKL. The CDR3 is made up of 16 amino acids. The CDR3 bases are TGCGCCAGCAGCCAAGAGGGGACGGCTTCTAACTATGGCTACACCTTC. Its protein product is CASSQEGTASNYGYTF.

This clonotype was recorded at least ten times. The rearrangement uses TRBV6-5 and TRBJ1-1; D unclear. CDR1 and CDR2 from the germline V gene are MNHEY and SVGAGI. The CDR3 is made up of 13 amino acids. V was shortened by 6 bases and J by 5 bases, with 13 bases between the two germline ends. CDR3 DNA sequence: TGTGCCAGCAGAGTAAGTCGGCTAACTGAAGCTTTCTTT. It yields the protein CASRVSRLTEAFF.

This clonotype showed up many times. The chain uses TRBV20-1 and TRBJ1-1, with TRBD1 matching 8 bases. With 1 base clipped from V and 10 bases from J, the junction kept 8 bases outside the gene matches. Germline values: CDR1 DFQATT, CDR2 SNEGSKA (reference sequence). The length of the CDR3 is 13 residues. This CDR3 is CSARGWQGAGAFF. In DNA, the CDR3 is TGCAGTGCTAGAGGGTGGCAGGGGGCTGGAGCTTTCTTT.

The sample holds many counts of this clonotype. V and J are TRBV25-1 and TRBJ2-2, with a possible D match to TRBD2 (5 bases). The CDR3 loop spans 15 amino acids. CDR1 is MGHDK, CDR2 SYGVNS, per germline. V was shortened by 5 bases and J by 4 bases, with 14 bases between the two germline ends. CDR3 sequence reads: CASSPLRGRTGELFF. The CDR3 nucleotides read TGTGCCAGCAGTCCCCTACGCGGGCGCACCGGGGAGCTGTTTTTT.

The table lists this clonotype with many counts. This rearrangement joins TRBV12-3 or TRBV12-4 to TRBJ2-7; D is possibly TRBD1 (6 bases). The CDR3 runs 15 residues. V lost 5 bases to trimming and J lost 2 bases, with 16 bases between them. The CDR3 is CASSQYGTGTYEQYF. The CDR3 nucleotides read TGTGCCAGCAGTCAATACGGAACAGGGACCTACGAGCAGTACTTC.

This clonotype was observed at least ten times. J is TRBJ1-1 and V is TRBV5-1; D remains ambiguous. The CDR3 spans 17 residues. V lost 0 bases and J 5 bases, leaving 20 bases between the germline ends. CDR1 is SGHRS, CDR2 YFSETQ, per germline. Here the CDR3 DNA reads TGCGCCAGCAGCTTGGTTATCCAGCCCAACAGCTCAACTGAAGCTTTCTTT. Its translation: CASSLVIQPNSSTEAFF.

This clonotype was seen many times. CDR3 in amino acids: CASSFVTGKDNEQFF. The DNA for the CDR3 is TGTGCCAGCAGTTTTGTCACAGGGAAGGACAATGAGCAGTTCTTC. This rearrangement joins TRBV12-3 or TRBV12-4 to TRBJ2-1; D is possibly TRBD1 (6 bases). V gave up 3 bases and J gave up 5 bases, with 14 bases separating them. The CDR3 totals 15 residues.

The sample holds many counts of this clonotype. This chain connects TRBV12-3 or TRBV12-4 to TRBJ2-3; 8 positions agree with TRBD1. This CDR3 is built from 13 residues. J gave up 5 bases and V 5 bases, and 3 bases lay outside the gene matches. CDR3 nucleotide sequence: TGTGCCAGCAGTCTAGGACAGGGAGATACGCAGTATTTT. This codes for CASSLGQGDTQYF.

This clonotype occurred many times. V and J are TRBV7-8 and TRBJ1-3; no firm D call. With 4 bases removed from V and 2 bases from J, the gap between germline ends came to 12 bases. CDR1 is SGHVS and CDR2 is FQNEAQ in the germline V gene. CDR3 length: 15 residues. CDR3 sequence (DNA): TGTGCCAGCAGCTCGAGGCCATACACTGGAAACACCATATATTTT. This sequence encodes CASSSRPYTGNTIYF.